The 21 T cell receptor beta chains reported below all come from one sample, sequenced in a study of T cell changes during pregnancy in multiple sclerosis. Generated by immunoSEQ multiplex PCR, the TCRdb table keeps only in-frame clones and is missing some. This repertoire shows about 88,000 clones, roughly 90% found once; its top ten account for 1.5%. Sequencing used peripheral blood, obtained in the first trimester of pregnancy. These receptors all come from a female donor with multiple sclerosis, enrolled in a pregnancy study.

The gene calls are TRBV9 and TRBJ2-1, with 15 bases aligning to TRBD2. The CDR3 is 18 residues long. Germline loops: CDR1 SGDLS, CDR2 YYNGEE. J was trimmed by 1 base and V by 4 bases; bases with no gene match: 6. The CDR3: CASSRGGLAGGSYNEQFF. DNA of the CDR3: TGTGCCAGCAGCCGTGGAGGACTAGCGGGAGGGTCCTACAATGAGCAGTTCTTC. Drawing the rest from reference TRBV9 and TRBJ2-1, the complete variable domain is DSGVTQTPKHLITATGQRVTLRCSPRSGDLSVYWYQQSLDQGLQFLIQYYNGEERAKGNILERFSAQQFPDLHSELNLSSLELGDSALYFCASSRGGLAGGSYNEQFFGPGTRLTVL.

There are a few counts of this clone. J is TRBJ1-1 and V is TRBV19; D unresolved. V gave up 5 bases and J gave up 1 base, with 8 bases separating them. Germline V gene lookup returns CDR1 LNHDA and CDR2 SQIVND (reference sequence). This CDR3 is built from 13 residues. The CDR3 spells CASSFSRNTEAFF. In DNA form, the CDR3 reads TGTGCCAGTAGTTTTTCCAGGAACACTGAAGCTTTCTTT. The full variable domain, rest sourced from reference TRBV19 and TRBJ1-1, is DGGITQSPKYLFRKEGQNVTLSCEQNLNHDAMYWYRQDPGQGLRLIYYSQIVNDFQKGDIAEGYSVSREKKESFPLTVTSAQKNPTAFYLCASSFSRNTEAFFGQGTRLTVV.

This clone appeared once. This chain links TRBV7-2 with TRBJ2-7; D not certain. The length of the CDR3 is 15 residues. CDR1 SGHTA and CDR2 FQGNSA come from the germline V gene. V lost 5 bases and J 5 bases, leaving 19 bases between the germline ends. CDR3 in DNA: TGTGCCAGCAGCACCTTAGCCTCGGGTAATAACGAGCAGTACTTC. Amino acids: CASSTLASGNNEQYF. The complete variable domain, with remaining parts taken from reference TRBV7-2 and TRBJ2-7, reads GAGVSQSPSNKVTEKGKDVELRCDPISGHTALYWYRQSLGQGLEFLIYFQGNSAPDKSGLPSDRFSAERTGGSVSTLTIQRTQQEDSAVYLCASSTLASGNNEQYFGPGTRLTVT.

The chain joins TRBV2 to TRBJ2-2, with D possibly being TRBD2 (6 bases). Trimming took off 4 bases at V and 6 bases at J, with 12 bases between the two ends. This CDR3 comprises 14 residues. Germline V gene lookup returns CDR1 SNHLY and CDR2 FYNNEI. The DNA for the CDR3 is TGTGCCAGCAGTGTGGGTGGCGGGGCCGGGGAGCTGTTTTTT. Residues: CASSVGGGAGELFF. Full variable domain (outside the CDR3, taken from reference TRBV2 and TRBJ2-2): EPEVTQTPSHQVTQMGQEVILRCVPISNHLYFYWYRQILGQKVEFLVSFYNNEISEKSEIFDDQFSVERPDGSNFTLKIRSTKLEDSAMYFCASSVGGGAGELFFGEGSRLTVL.

The CDR3 DNA follows: TGTGCCAGCAGCAAAGCGCGGGCTAGCGGGAGAAATGACCCGGCCAAAAACATTCAGTACTTC. Its translation is CASSKARASGRNDPAKNIQYF. This chain joins TRBV21-1 and TRBJ2-4; TRBD2, the D gene given by the table, was not confirmed from the DNA. TRBV21-1 is noted as a pseudogene. The CDR3 loop spans 21 amino acids.

This chain connects TRBV5-4 to TRBJ2-6; 8 bases map to TRBD1. Germline assignment: CDR1 SGHNT and CDR2 YYREEE (reference sequence). V lost 4 bases to trimming and J lost 4 bases; unmatched junction nucleotides: 13. This CDR3 is 18 amino acids long. CDR3 bases: TGTGCCAGCAGCCCCGAGGACAGGGTGATATCCGGGGCCAACGTCCTGACTTTC. Residues: CASSPEDRVISGANVLTF.

The J gene is TRBJ2-1, the V gene TRBV21-1; the table gives TRBD2 as D, unverified against the DNA. TRBV21-1 is classified as a pseudogene. CDR3 length: 22 amino acids. In nucleotides, the CDR3 is TGTGCCAGCAGCAAATACCTAGGGACCGGGACCCAGGGCGGGAGGCAACAAAATGAGCAGTTCTTC. This translates into CASSKYLGTGTQGGRQQNEQFF.

This clone has just one count. The V call is TRBV7-9, the J call TRBJ2-5, with TRBD2 matching over 11 bases. Trimming at V came to 7 bases and at J to 2 bases, leaving 3 bases not matched to a gene. The germline V gene has CDR1 SEHNR and CDR2 FQNEAQ (reference sequence). The CDR3 totals 14 residues. In nucleotides, the CDR3 is TGTGCCAGCACTTTAGCGGGAGGGCAAGAGACCCAGTACTTC. Translating gives CASTLAGGQETQYF.

V usage is TRBV10-3 and J usage is TRBJ2-7, with D perhaps matching TRBD1 (6 bases). This CDR3 has 13 residues. Trimming removed 11 bases at V and 0 bases at J, with 14 bases between. Germline-derived CDR1 and CDR2 are ENHRY and SYGVKD. CDR3 in DNA: TGTGCCGCCCGCTCAGGGGCCTCCTACGAGCAGTACTTC. Translated: CAARSGASYEQYF.

This clone appeared once. The gene calls are TRBV5-6 and TRBJ2-7, with D possibly being TRBD1 (5 bases). Trimming left V 4 bases short and J 4 bases short, with 18 bases between. The V gene's germline CDR1 is SGHDT and CDR2 YYEEEE. There are 15 residues in the CDR3. The CDR3 here is CASSQGSGVLYEQYF. The CDR3 DNA is TGTGCCAGCAGCCAGGGCAGTGGGGTCTTATACGAGCAGTACTTC.

This clone has a single count. The chain carries TRBV15 and TRBJ2-1; 11 nucleotides line up with TRBD2. V gave up 6 bases and J gave up 10 bases; unmatched junction bases: 8. The CDR3 consists of 14 residues. Per germline, CDR1 LNHNV and CDR2 YYDKDF (reference sequence). The CDR3 spells CATSEVAGGEEQFF. DNA for the CDR3: TGTGCCACCAGTGAAGTAGCGGGAGGGGAAGAGCAGTTCTTC. Combining the CDR3 with reference TRBV15 and TRBJ2-1 gives the whole variable domain DAMVIQNPRYQVTQFGKPVTLSCSQTLNHNVMYWYQQKSSQAPKLLFHYYDKDFNNEADTPDNFQSRRPNTSFCFLDIRSPGLGDTAMYLCATSEVAGGEEQFFGPGTRLTVL.

The rearrangement joins TRBV5-7 to TRBJ1-2; perhaps TRBD1 as D (5 bases). TRBV5-7 is labeled an ORF, and its function is uncertain. The CDR3 length is 13 residues. V lost 4 bases and J lost 5, with 12 bases in between. CDR3 DNA sequence: TGTGCCAGCAGCCAAGACAGCCTATATGGCTACACCTTC. Translated, it gives CASSQDSLYGYTF.

The V and J genes are TRBV6-5 and TRBJ2-7; TRBD2 aligns across 12 bases. Germline CDR1 and CDR2: MNHEY and SVGAGI. The V and J ends lost 2 bases and 3 bases, in that order; junction bases with no gene match: 5. The CDR3 covers 16 residues. The CDR3 sequence: CASSYLGLAGHYEQYF. CDR3 nucleotide sequence: TGTGCCAGCAGTTACCTTGGACTAGCGGGACACTACGAGCAGTACTTC.

This rearrangement joins TRBV18 to TRBJ1-2; D remains ambiguous. Germline V gives CDR1 KGHSH, CDR2 LQKENI. Trimming cost V 3 bases and J 4 bases, with 9 bases left between them. The CDR3 runs 13 residues. CDR3 in amino acids: CASSPQGGYGYTF. Here the CDR3 DNA reads TGTGCCAGCTCACCTCAAGGAGGCTATGGCTACACCTTC.

V gene TRBV2 combines with J gene TRBJ2-1; 11 bases are shared with TRBD2. Germline loops: CDR1 SNHLY, CDR2 FYNNEI. The V segment lost 4 bases and the J segment 4 bases; nucleotides outside the gene matches: 3. The CDR3 length is 15 residues. DNA for the CDR3: TGTGCCAGCAGTGGGACTAGCGGGCCTTACAATGAGCAGTTCTTC. This encodes CASSGTSGPYNEQFF.

The rearrangement joins TRBV30 to TRBJ1-1; no reliable D call. The CDR3 consists of 14 residues. Between the trimmed V and J ends, which lost 2 bases and 3 bases, there was a span of 13 bases. Germline loops: CDR1 GTSNPN, CDR2 SVGIG (reference sequence). The CDR3 nucleotides read TGTGCCTGGAGTCGGATCAGCGGTTACACTGAAGCTTTCTTT. Protein sequence: CAWSRISGYTEAFF.

This chain connects TRBV18 to TRBJ2-5; no clear D gene. V lost 4 bases, J lost 0 bases, and 3 bases lay in between. Germline V lookup: CDR1 KGHSH, CDR2 LQKENI. This CDR3 comprises 12 residues. The CDR3 bases are TGTGCCAGCTCACTAAACCAAGAGACCCAGTACTTC. It specifies CASSLNQETQYF.

As for this clone: In the same sample, other DNA sequences code for this CDR3. This chain uses TRBV27 with TRBJ1-5; D may be TRBD1 (5 bases). The ends were cut back, 3 bases at V and 0 bases at J, with 6 bases in the middle. Looked up from germline, CDR1 is MNHEY and CDR2 is SMNVEV (reference sequence). The CDR3 is 14 residues long. CDR3: CASSLGGSNQPQHF. In nucleotides, the CDR3 is TGTGCCAGCAGTTTGGGGGGTAGCAATCAGCCCCAGCATTTT.

The chain recombines TRBV15 with TRBJ2-1, with TRBD2 matching over 7 bases. The CDR3 is 16 residues long. The germline V gene has CDR1 LNHNV and CDR2 YYDKDF (reference sequence). The ends lost 0 bases at V and 7 bases at J; junction bases unmatched: 9. Here the CDR3 reads CATSRDRGLVLNEQFF. The CDR3 DNA is TGTGCCACCAGCAGAGATCGTGGACTAGTTCTGAATGAGCAGTTCTTC.

The V and J genes are TRBV5-6 and TRBJ2-1; the D gene is possibly TRBD2 (6 bases). Germline V lookup: CDR1 SGHDT, CDR2 YYEEEE. The V end lost 2 bases, the J end lost 0 bases, and 12 bases lay between the germline ends. The CDR3 is 16 amino acids. The CDR3 DNA is TGTGCCAGCAGCTTTTCTGGGGAGGTCTCCTACAATGAGCAGTTCTTC. It is translated as CASSFSGEVSYNEQFF.

The chain joins TRBV9 to TRBJ2-5; no firm D call. Germline CDR1 SGDLS, CDR2 YYNGEE. CDR3 length: 11 amino acids. Trimming stripped 4 bases from V and 5 bases from J, with 6 bases between. The CDR3 protein is CASSLTETQYF. Written as DNA, the CDR3 is TGTGCCAGCAGCCTAACGGAGACCCAGTACTTC. Full variable domain (rest looked up from reference TRBV9 and TRBJ2-5): DSGVTQTPKHLITATGQRVTLRCSPRSGDLSVYWYQQSLDQGLQFLIQYYNGEERAKGNILERFSAQQFPDLHSELNLSSLELGDSALYFCASSLTETQYFGPGTRLLVL.